This is a list of T cell receptor beta chains from one sample in a study of cytomegalovirus exposure and HLA in healthy donors. Measured with immunoSEQ multiplex PCR; TCRdb has only the in-frame clones, and not every one. The sample includes roughly 100,000 clones, 60% to 75% of them seen just once. Sequenced input: PBMCs. These receptors all come from a man aged 45-60 years in good health and CMV-seronegative. The CDR3 runs from the conserved cysteine through the conserved F or W. Fields, in order: V gene, clone size, D gene, J gene, CDR3 DNA, CDR3 protein. A D gene is named only where the DNA matches it firmly. Expanded clones are given a class, and other clones once, few, many or no size at all.

TRBV19	NA	NA	TRBJ2-4	TGTGCCAGTAGTATGGCGGGGAACGGTGCCAAAAACATTCAGTACTTC	CASSMAGNGAKNIQYF
TRBV29-1	NA	TRBD1	TRBJ2-4	TGCAGCGTTGAATACCCCTTAGGGGGCGATGACATTCAGTACTTC	CSVEYPLGGDDIQYF
TRBV4-2	NA	NA	TRBJ2-7	TGTGCCAGCAGCCAAGATTGGGGGGTCTACGAGCAGTACTTC	CASSQDWGVYEQYF
TRBV14	NA	NA	TRBJ2-1	TGTGCCAGCAGCCAAGAACTTCTAAGTAATGAGCAGTTCTTC	CASSQELLSNEQFF
TRBV2	NA	NA	TRBJ1-2	TGTGCCAGCAGGGACAGAAACTATGGCTACACCTTC	CASRDRNYGYTF
TRBV2	once	NA	TRBJ2-2	TGTGCCAGCACCGGGACACGGAACACCGGGGAGCTGTTTTTT	CASTGTRNTGELFF
TRBV11-1	NA	NA	TRBJ2-6	TGTGCCAGCAGCTTAGACAGCTCTGGGGCCAACGTCCTGACTTTC	CASSLDSSGANVLTF
TRBV7-6	NA	TRBD1	TRBJ1-6	TGTGCCAGCAGCTTAGTGCAGGGGGGATTGAATTCACCCCTCCACTTT	CASSLVQGGLNSPLHF
TRBV2	NA	NA	TRBJ2-1	TGTGCCAGCAGTACCCAGGGGTCTCAGTTCTTC	CASSTQGSQFF
TRBV7-9	NA	NA	TRBJ1-1	TGTGCCAGCAGCTTGAGCACTGAAGCTTTCTTT	CASSLSTEAFF
TRBV5-6	NA	TRBD1	TRBJ1-2	TGTGCCAGCAGCTGGGGACAGGGGTCAGCTAACTATGGCTACACCTTC	CASSWGQGSANYGYTF
TRBV11-2	NA	NA	TRBJ2-2	TGTGCCAGCAGCTTAGCCGCGGGATTTAGCACCGGGGAGCTGTTTTTT	CASSLAAGFSTGELFF
TRBV5-4	NA	TRBD1	TRBJ1-3	TGTGCCAGCAGCACCGGGACAGGGAACGGAAACACCATATATTTT	CASSTGTGNGNTIYF
TRBV25-1	NA	NA	TRBJ1-2	TGTGCCAGCAGTGAGGGGGGTGGCTACACCTTC	CASSEGGGYTF
TRBV7-2	once	NA	TRBJ1-1	TGTGCCAGCAGCCAGGATCGCGAAGCTTTCTTT	CASSQDREAFF
TRBV4-1	few	TRBD1	TRBJ1-5	TGCGCCAGCAGCCAAGAGCGTATCAGGGGGAGCAATCAGCCCCAGCATTTT	CASSQERIRGSNQPQHF
TRBV5-4	NA	TRBD2	TRBJ2-7	TGTGCCAGCAGCCCCGGGCGGGGGGCGCAGTCAGCCGAGCAGTACTTC	CASSPGRGAQSAEQYF
TRBV6-6	NA	NA	TRBJ2-5	TGTGCCAGCAGTTACGAGCAGGGGCCGAGCGGGACCCAGTACTTC	CASSYEQGPSGTQYF
TRBV5-5	NA	NA	TRBJ2-5	TGTGCCAGCAGGGCGGGTGCCTGGGAGGAGACCCAGTACTTC	CASRAGAWEETQYF
TRBV5-1	medium-sized	NA	TRBJ2-7	TGCGCCAGCAGCTGGGAGTCACCCTACGAGCAGTACTTC	CASSWESPYEQYF
TRBV15	NA	NA	TRBJ1-5	TGTGCCACCAGCAGAGATCTTAGCAATCAGCCCCAGCATTTT	CATSRDLSNQPQHF
TRBV6-5	NA	TRBD2	TRBJ2-7	TGTGCCAGCAGTTACTCCCTAGCGGGGAGTTGGTACGAGCAGTACTTC	CASSYSLAGSWYEQYF
TRBV13	NA	NA	TRBJ1-5	TGTGCCAGCAGCTTAGGCAGATATCAGCCCCAGCATTTT	CASSLGRYQPQHF
TRBV7-3	NA	NA	TRBJ2-1	TGTGCCAGCAGCCGAGCTGGGAGCTCCTACAATGAGCAGTTCTTC	CASSRAGSSYNEQFF
TRBV5-1	NA	TRBD1	TRBJ1-6	TGCGCCAGCAGCCCGGGGACAGGGGGTCCCGATAATTCACCCCTCCACTTT	CASSPGTGGPDNSPLHF
TRBV7-2	NA	NA	TRBJ1-2	TGTGCCAGCAGCTTGGCAGGGGCATCGAATAACTATGGCTACACCTTC	CASSLAGASNNYGYTF
TRBV28	NA	TRBD2	TRBJ2-1	TGTGCCAGCAGCCCCGGGGTAGCGGGAGTTATTGAGCAGTTCTTC	CASSPGVAGVIEQFF
TRBV10-2	NA	NA	TRBJ1-2	TGCGCCAGCACCCCCAGTGCGGGGGAGGGTGGCTACACCTTC	CASTPSAGEGGYTF
TRBV28	NA	TRBD1	TRBJ1-4	TGTGCCAGCAACCGGGACAGGGTTGAAAAACTGTTTTTT	CASNRDRVEKLFF
TRBV18	few	TRBD1	TRBJ1-1	TGTGCCAGCTCCCCGGGACAGGGGGCCGACGCTTTCTTT	CASSPGQGADAFF
TRBV5-1	NA	TRBD1	TRBJ2-5	TGCGCCAGCAGCTTTTCCGGACAGGTCCAGGAGACCCAGTACTTC	CASSFSGQVQETQYF
TRBV7-2	NA	NA	TRBJ1-2	TGTGCCAGCAGCTTAGGAGGAGCCTATGGCTACACCTTC	CASSLGGAYGYTF
TRBV19	NA	NA	TRBJ2-2	TGTGCCAGTAGTATTGCCCCGGGACTCTATCCTAGGGATAACACCGGGGAGCTGTTTTTT	CASSIAPGLYPRDNTGELFF
TRBV13	NA	TRBD2	TRBJ2-5	TGTGCCAGCAGCTTAGTAGCGGGGGGACAAGAGACCCAGTACTTC	CASSLVAGGQETQYF
TRBV11-2	NA	TRBD2	TRBJ2-3	TGTGCCAGCAGCTTAGGGTCTAGCGGGGGGTTTCTTAGCACAGATACGCAGTATTTT	CASSLGSSGGFLSTDTQYF
TRBV7-6	NA	NA	TRBJ2-7	TGTGCCAGCAGCTTAGCCCTAAATGTGAGGTCTGACCACTACGAGCAGTACTTC	CASSLALNVRSDHYEQYF
TRBV4-1	NA	TRBD2	TRBJ2-1	TGCGCCAGCAGCCAAGTTCCCCTAGCGGGAGGTTTGAATTCCTACAATGAGCAGTTCTTC	CASSQVPLAGGLNSYNEQFF
TRBV7-3	NA	NA	TRBJ1-5	TGTGCCAGCGCCGGCGGTAGCAATCAGCCCCAGCATTTT	CASAGGSNQPQHF
TRBV11-2	few	TRBD1	TRBJ1-2	TGTGCCAGCAGCACAAAGGGACAGGGTGTAGAGGGCTACACCTTC	CASSTKGQGVEGYTF
TRBV7-9	NA	TRBD1	TRBJ2-1	TGTGCCAGCAGCTCCGGGACAGGGCTGGGTGAGCAGTTCTTC	CASSSGTGLGEQFF